Reported below is one T cell receptor (beta chain). This record comes from a study of lymphopenia after photon versus proton radiotherapy. Method: immunoSEQ multiplex PCR; TCRdb's copy keeps in-frame clones and lacks some. The table includes 68,000 or so clones, approximately 91% detected once. The receptor comes from a woman in her sixties or seventies with pancreatic cancer. Sequenced material: peripheral blood, taken from a patient treated with photon-based radiotherapy.

CDR3 in DNA: TGTGCCAGTAGTATGGGTAGCGGGGCCTACAATGAGCAGTTCTTC. Protein sequence: CASSMGSGAYNEQFF. This chain links TRBV19 with TRBJ2-1; 8 bases agree with TRBD2. Germline assignment: CDR1 LNHDA and CDR2 SQIVND (reference sequence). V shed 3 bases, J shed 2 bases, and the junction held 3 bases outside the gene matches. This CDR3 is 15 amino acids long.